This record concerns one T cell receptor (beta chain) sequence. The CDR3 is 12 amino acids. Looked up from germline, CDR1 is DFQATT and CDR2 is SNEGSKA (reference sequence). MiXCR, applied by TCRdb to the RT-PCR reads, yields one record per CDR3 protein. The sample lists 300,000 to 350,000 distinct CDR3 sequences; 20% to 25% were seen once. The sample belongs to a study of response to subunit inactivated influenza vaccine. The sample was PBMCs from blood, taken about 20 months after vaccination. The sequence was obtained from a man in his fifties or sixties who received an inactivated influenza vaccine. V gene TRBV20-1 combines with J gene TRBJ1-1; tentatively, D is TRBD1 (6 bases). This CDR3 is CRARDTRTEAFF. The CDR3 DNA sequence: TGCAGGGCCCGGGACACCCGCACTGAAGCTTTCTTT.